Below are 17 T cell receptor beta chains sequenced from a single sample in a study of a mutant IDH1 vaccine in newly diagnosed glioma. Only in-frame clones appear in the TCRdb table, and some are missing; sequencing was by immunoSEQ multiplex PCR. The profile shows tens of thousands of clones, 85% to 90% of them singletons. The time point is: week 11, during vaccination. Every vaccination contained 300 ug of the mutant IDH1 20-mer peptide and was paired with topical imiquimod. Their specific antigens are unknown. The material was PBMCs, obtained from a glioma patient whose treatment included an IDH1 peptide vaccine. The receptor set was obtained from a woman between 40 and 55 years old with glioma.

J is TRBJ2-7 and V is TRBV19; D call uncertain. This CDR3 comprises 11 residues. Deletions cut 8 bases from V and 1 base from J, with 6 bases between. CDR1 LNHDA and CDR2 SQIVND come from the germline V gene (reference sequence). CDR3 loop: CASGVSYEQYF. CDR3 DNA sequence: TGTGCCAGTGGGGTGTCCTACGAGCAGTACTTC.

The chain carries TRBV25-1 and TRBJ2-5, with TRBD1 as a possible D gene (6 bases). Per the germline V gene, CDR1 is MGHDK and CDR2 is SYGVNS. V dropped 4 bases and J dropped 1 base, with 16 bases sitting between them. The CDR3 contains 16 residues. CDR3 nucleotides: TGTGCCAGCAGTGGTGGGCAGGGACACTTCCAAGAGACCCAGTACTTC. It encodes CASSGGQGHFQETQYF.

The V gene is TRBV5-6, the J gene TRBJ2-3; 11 nucleotides line up with TRBD2. The CDR3 extends over 15 amino acids. The V gene end was trimmed by 3 bases and the J gene end by 3 bases; junction bases not matched to a gene: 3. Germline V gene sequence: CDR1 SGHDT, CDR2 YYEEEE. The CDR3 region has the DNA TGTGCCAGCAGCTATAGCGGGGGGGCGACAGATACGCAGTATTTT. It yields the protein CASSYSGGATDTQYF.

The genes are TRBV4-2 and TRBJ1-2; TRBD1 might be the D (6 bases). Trimming stripped 2 bases from V and 0 bases from J, with 19 bases between. Germline CDR1 is LGHNA and CDR2 is YNFKEQ. The CDR3 consists of 18 residues. This CDR3 is CASSQRFISGDSNYGYTF. CDR3 nucleotide sequence: TGTGCCAGCAGCCAACGTTTTATCTCAGGGGATTCTAACTATGGCTACACCTTC.

This chain connects TRBV11-2 to TRBJ2-7; D gene uncertain. Per germline, CDR1 SGHAT and CDR2 FQNNGV. The CDR3 extends over 12 amino acids. Trimming shortened V by 1 base and J by 1 base, and 2 bases separated the two germline ends. The CDR3 spells CASSLASYEQYF. The DNA of the CDR3 is TGTGCCAGCAGCTTAGCTTCCTACGAGCAGTACTTC.

This chain uses TRBV4-3 with TRBJ2-7; D tentatively reads TRBD1 or TRBD2 (5 bases each). Trimming cost V 2 bases and J 6 bases, with 20 bases left between them. The CDR3 contains 16 residues. Germline-derived CDR1 and CDR2 are LGHNA and YSLEER. The CDR3 DNA follows: TGCGCCAGCAGCCAAACACTCAGACTGGGACGGGGCGAGCAGTACTTC. The encoded protein is CASSQTLRLGRGEQYF.

This clone appeared a single time. The V call is TRBV7-5, the J call TRBJ2-7; TRBD2 was called by the table and not checked on the DNA. TRBV7-5 is a known pseudogene. This CDR3 spans 17 amino acids. CDR3 residues: CARSPRRPTGEVYEQYF. CDR3 nucleotide sequence: TGTGCCAGAAGCCCACGGAGGCCCACGGGAGAGGTCTACGAGCAGTACTTC.

This sequence joins TRBV7-9 and TRBJ2-1; TRBD2 matches 7 bases. In germline, CDR1 is SEHNR, CDR2 FQNEAQ (reference sequence). The CDR3 runs to 15 residues. V dropped 6 bases and J dropped 5; count of bases not matched to a gene: 10. The CDR3 sequence: CASSSVAGVHNEQFF. The DNA for the CDR3 is TGTGCCAGCAGTTCAGTGGCGGGAGTACACAATGAGCAGTTCTTC.

This clone has just one count. The chain combines TRBV7-3 with TRBJ2-2; D gene unclear. Trimming took off 5 bases at V and 2 bases at J, with 15 bases between the two ends. This CDR3 region has 16 residues. Germline V gene sequence: CDR1 SGHTA, CDR2 FQGTGA. The CDR3 DNA reads TGTGCCAGCAGCCCCGAGGAACACGTTAACACCGGGGAGCTGTTTTTT. As protein: CASSPEEHVNTGELFF.

This clone was picked up one time. The V call is TRBV29-1, the J call TRBJ2-5; no definite D call. CDR3 length equals 11 residues. V lost 4 bases and J 3 bases, leaving 6 bases between the germline ends. The germline gives CDR1 SQVTM, CDR2 ANQGSEA. The CDR3 DNA reads TGCAGCGTTGTTAATGAAGAGACCCAGTACTTC. Translated: CSVVNEETQYF.

This chain uses TRBV5-1 with TRBJ1-2; D uncertain. CDR1 is SGHRS and CDR2 is YFSETQ in the germline V gene. This CDR3 has 14 residues. The V and J ends lost 4 bases and 4 bases respectively, with 14 bases between them. The CDR3 bases are TGCGCCAGCAGCCCCGGACCGCTGGCCTATGGCTACACCTTC. This sequence encodes CASSPGPLAYGYTF.

The chain employs TRBV25-1 and TRBJ2-2; D is unresolved. Germline assignment: CDR1 MGHDK and CDR2 SYGVNS. With 4 bases removed from V and 6 bases from J, the gap between germline ends came to 9 bases. The CDR3 extends over 13 amino acids. CDR3 DNA: TGTGCCAGCAGTGTCATTGGATCCGGGGAGCTGTTTTTT. Translation gives CASSVIGSGELFF.

The chain has TRBV7-9 and TRBJ2-6; 9 bases line up with TRBD1. The V and J ends lost 7 bases and 2 bases, in that order; junction bases with no gene match: 12. The germline V gene encodes CDR1 SEHNR and CDR2 FQNEAQ (reference sequence). The CDR3 runs to 18 residues. In DNA, the CDR3 is TGTGCCAGCACCCCGGACAGGGGCCTTTGGGCTGGGGCCAACGTCCTGACTTTC. Translating it yields CASTPDRGLWAGANVLTF.

The rearrangement joins TRBV5-1 to TRBJ2-5; 12 nucleotides agree with TRBD2. The end of the DNA aligns better with TRBJ2-7, so the J call may be wrong. The CDR3 extends over 16 amino acids. Per germline, CDR1 SGHRS and CDR2 YFSETQ. The CDR3 here is CASSLASGGEAYEQYF. Written as DNA, the CDR3 is TGCGCCAGCAGCTTGGCTAGCGGGGGGGAGGCCTACGAGCAGTACTTC.

The chain recombines TRBV6-1 with TRBJ2-7; D is undetermined. Germline CDR1 is MNHNS and CDR2 is SASEGT. This CDR3 comprises 13 residues. V lost 7 bases and J lost 0, with 10 bases in between. The DNA for the CDR3 is TGTGCCAGCAACACGAGACTCTCCTACGAGCAGTACTTC. Residues: CASNTRLSYEQYF.

The V call is TRBV10-3, the J call TRBJ1-4, with D unresolved. This CDR3 is 15 amino acids long. V dropped 0 bases and J dropped 7 bases, with 12 bases sitting between them. The V gene's germline CDR1 is ENHRY and CDR2 SYGVKD. The CDR3 here is CAISESKVKPEKLFF. CDR3 nucleotides: TGTGCCATCAGTGAGTCGAAAGTAAAACCTGAAAAACTGTTTTTT.

The chain employs TRBV19 and TRBJ1-1, with D maybe TRBD1 (5 bases). CDR3 size: 13 residues. Germline-derived CDR1 and CDR2 are LNHDA and SQIVND (reference sequence). The V gene lost 6 bases and the J gene lost 1 base, with 9 bases spanning the gap. CDR3 protein: CASRGRKNTEAFF. The DNA of the CDR3 is TGTGCCAGTAGGGGACGGAAGAACACTGAAGCTTTCTTT.